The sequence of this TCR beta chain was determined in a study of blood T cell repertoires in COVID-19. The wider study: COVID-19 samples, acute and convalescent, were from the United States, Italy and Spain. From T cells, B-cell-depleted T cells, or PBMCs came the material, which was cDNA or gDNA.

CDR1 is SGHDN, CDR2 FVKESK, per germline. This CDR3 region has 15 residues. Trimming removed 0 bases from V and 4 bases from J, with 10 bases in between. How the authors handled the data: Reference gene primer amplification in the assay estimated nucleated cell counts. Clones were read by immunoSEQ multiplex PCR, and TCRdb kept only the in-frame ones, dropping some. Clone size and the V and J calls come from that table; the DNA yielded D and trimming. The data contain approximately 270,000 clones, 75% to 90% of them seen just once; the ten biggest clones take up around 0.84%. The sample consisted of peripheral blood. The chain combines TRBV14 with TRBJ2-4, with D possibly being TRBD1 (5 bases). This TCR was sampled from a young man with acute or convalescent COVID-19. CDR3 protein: CASSQEQGVKNIQYF. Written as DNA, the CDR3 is TGTGCCAGCAGCCAAGAGCAGGGTGTTAAAAACATTCAGTACTTC.